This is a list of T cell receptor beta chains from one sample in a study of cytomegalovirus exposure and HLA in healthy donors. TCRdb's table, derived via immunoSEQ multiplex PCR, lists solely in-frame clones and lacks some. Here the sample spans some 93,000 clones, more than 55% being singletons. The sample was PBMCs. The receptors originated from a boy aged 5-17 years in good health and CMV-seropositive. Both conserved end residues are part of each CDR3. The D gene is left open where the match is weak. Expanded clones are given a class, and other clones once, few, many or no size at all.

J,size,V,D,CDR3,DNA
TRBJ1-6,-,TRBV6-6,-,CASRIDRYEPLHF,TGTGCCAGCAGAATCGACAGGTACGAACCCCTCCACTTT
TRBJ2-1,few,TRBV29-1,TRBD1,CSVEPEGAGLAFNEQFF,TGCAGCGTTGAACCCGAGGGGGCCGGGTTAGCGTTCAATGAGCAGTTCTTC
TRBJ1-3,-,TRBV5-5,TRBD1,CASSWGKGQDSLLAGNTIYF,TGTGCCAGCAGCTGGGGGAAGGGACAGGATTCTTTACTGGCTGGAAACACCATATATTTT
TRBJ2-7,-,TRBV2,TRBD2,CASSESGITTGDF,TGTGCCAGCAGTGAGAGCGGGATCACAACGGGGGACTTC
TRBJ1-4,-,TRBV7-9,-,CASRGEKLFF,TGTGCCAGCAGGGGCGAAAAACTGTTTTTT
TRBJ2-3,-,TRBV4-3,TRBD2,CASSQDGRLAGSTDTQYF,TGCGCCAGCAGCCAAGACGGGAGACTAGCGGGGAGCACAGATACGCAGTATTTT
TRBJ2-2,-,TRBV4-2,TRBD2,CASSQPGTSGNTGELFF,TGTGCCAGCAGCCAACCGGGGACTAGCGGGAACACCGGGGAGCTGTTTTTT
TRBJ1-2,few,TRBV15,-,CATSSDNGVGYTF,TGTGCCACCAGCAGCGACAACGGCGTCGGCTACACCTTC
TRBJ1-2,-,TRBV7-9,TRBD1,CASSPQGQGDYGYTF,TGTGCCAGCAGCCCCCAAGGACAGGGCGACTATGGCTACACCTTC
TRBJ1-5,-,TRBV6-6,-,CASSYNWGDQPQHF,TGTGCCAGCAGTTACAACTGGGGCGATCAGCCCCAGCATTTT
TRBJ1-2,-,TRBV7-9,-,CASSLVAGVNGYTF,TGTGCCAGCAGCTTAGTTGCAGGGGTGAATGGCTACACCTTC
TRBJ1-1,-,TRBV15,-,CATSRVPGLNTEAFF,TGTGCCACCAGCAGAGTTCCAGGGTTGAACACTGAAGCTTTCTTT
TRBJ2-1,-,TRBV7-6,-,CASSSLRGTGNEQFF,TGTGCCAGCAGCTCACTCAGGGGAACCGGCAATGAGCAGTTCTTC
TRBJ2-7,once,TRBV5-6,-,CASSFRVRIANEQYF,TGTGCCAGCAGTTTCAGGGTCCGGATTGCTAACGAGCAGTACTTC
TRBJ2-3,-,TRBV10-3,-,CAISEPLLDTQYF,TGTGCCATCAGTGAGCCACTGCTGGATACGCAGTATTTT
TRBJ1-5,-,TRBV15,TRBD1,CATSRPSGQRSRAQFNQPQHF,TGTGCCACCAGCAGACCCTCGGGACAGCGATCACGGGCCCAATTCAATCAGCCCCAGCATTTT
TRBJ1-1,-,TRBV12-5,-,CASGRGRGSTEAFF,TGTGCTAGTGGTAGGGGGAGAGGGAGCACTGAAGCTTTCTTT
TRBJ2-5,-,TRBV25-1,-,CASSDGSGVETQYF,TGTGCCAGCAGTGACGGGTCGGGGGTAGAGACCCAGTACTTC
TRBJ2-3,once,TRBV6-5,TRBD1,CASSYRAGGADTQYF,TGTGCCAGCAGTTATAGGGCAGGGGGAGCAGATACGCAGTATTTT
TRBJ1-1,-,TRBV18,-,CASSPIQGILDTEAFF,TGTGCCAGCTCACCCATACAGGGAATTCTAGACACTGAAGCTTTCTTT
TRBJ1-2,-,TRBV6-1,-,CASSVFRVGDGYTF,TGTGCCAGCAGTGTTTTCAGGGTAGGAGACGGCTACACCTTC